The rows below give T cell receptor beta chains drawn from one sample of a study of blood T cell repertoires in COVID-19. Clones were sequenced by immunoSEQ multiplex PCR, and TCRdb holds only the in-frame ones, with some missing. The table shows 150,000 to 200,000 clones, with around 79% occurring only once. The source material was PBMCs or T cells enriched from blood (not recorded which). The origin of the receptors is a man in his forties or fifties who had recovered from COVID-19. Both conserved end residues are part of each CDR3. A D gene is named only where the DNA matches it firmly. Only part of the rows carry a size: once, few, many, or a class if the clone is expanded.

j_call clone_size v_call d_call cdr3_aa cdr3_nt
TRBJ1-2 once TRBV5-1 TRBD1 CASSPGTGDGYTF TGCGCCAGCAGCCCCGGGACAGGGGATGGCTACACCTTC
TRBJ1-1 NA TRBV27 NA CASSLPGGMNTEAFF TGTGCCAGCAGTTTGCCCGGGGGGATGAACACTGAAGCTTTCTTT
TRBJ1-2 NA TRBV11-2 TRBD1 CASSRQGTGYTF TGTGCCAGCAGTCGACAGGGGACTGGCTACACCTTC
TRBJ2-1 NA TRBV6-5 NA CASALTGYNEQFF TGTGCCAGCGCCCTGACGGGATACAATGAGCAGTTCTTC
TRBJ2-3 few TRBV3-1/TRBV3-2 NA CASSQGRADTQYF TGTGCCAGCAGCCAAGGCAGGGCAGATACGCAGTATTTT
TRBJ1-2 few TRBV3-1/TRBV3-2 NA CASSQGVTATNYGYTF TGTGCCAGCAGCCAAGGAGTGACAGCAACTAACTATGGCTACACCTTC
TRBJ2-5 NA TRBV24-1 NA CATSDGAGPQETQYF TGTGCCACCAGTGACGGCGCGGGGCCTCAAGAGACCCAGTACTTC
TRBJ2-7 NA TRBV28 TRBD1 CASSFGTVLYEQYF TGTGCCAGCAGTTTCGGGACAGTTCTCTACGAGCAGTACTTC
TRBJ1-1 NA TRBV18 NA CASSPPPKGVGMNTEAFF TGTGCCAGCTCACCACCTCCAAAGGGGGTCGGCATGAACACTGAAGCTTTCTTT
TRBJ1-1 NA TRBV5-1 TRBD1 CASSFLRDRGNTEAFF TGCGCCAGCAGCTTCCTCAGGGACAGGGGGAACACTGAAGCTTTCTTT
TRBJ2-3 NA TRBV2 NA CASSEDRSRDTQYF TGTGCCAGCAGTGAAGACAGATCGAGAGATACGCAGTATTTT
TRBJ2-7 NA TRBV7-9 NA CARMTRPNSYEQYF TGTGCCAGGATGACACGTCCAAATTCCTACGAGCAGTACTTC
TRBJ2-7 NA TRBV28 NA CASSSGYSYEQYF TGTGCCAGCAGTTCAGGGTACTCCTACGAGCAGTACTTC
TRBJ2-7 NA TRBV28 TRBD1 CASSSTTGDSIYEQYF TGTGCCAGCAGTTCAACGACAGGGGACTCCATCTACGAGCAGTACTTC
TRBJ1-1 NA TRBV3-1/TRBV3-2 TRBD1 CASSAPGTAFAEAFF TGTGCCAGCAGCGCACCCGGGACAGCATTCGCTGAAGCTTTCTTT
TRBJ2-1 few TRBV2 TRBD2 CASNRLANEQFF TGTGCCAGCAATAGACTAGCTAATGAGCAGTTCTTC
TRBJ2-7 NA TRBV18 NA CASSPPGRGRDYEQYF TGTGCCAGCTCACCACCGGGGCGAGGCAGGGATTACGAGCAGTACTTC
TRBJ1-2 NA TRBV7-9 TRBD1 CASSFYPGQRSNYGYTF TGTGCCAGCAGCTTTTACCCGGGACAGAGATCTAACTATGGCTACACCTTC
TRBJ2-5 NA TRBV20-1 TRBD1 CSARTGASHF TGCAGTGCACGTACAGGGGCCAGCCACTTC
TRBJ2-5 NA TRBV28 TRBD1 CASSLGTVTGGVETQYF TGTGCCAGCAGTTTGGGAACGGTGACAGGGGGCGTAGAGACCCAGTACTTC
TRBJ2-3 NA TRBV27 NA CASSIYRESDTQYF TGTGCCAGCAGTATATACCGGGAGAGTGATACGCAGTATTTT
TRBJ2-7 once TRBV2 TRBD1 CASRGTGGTYEQYF TGTGCCAGCAGGGGGACAGGGGGGACCTACGAGCAGTACTTC
TRBJ1-1 NA TRBV18 NA CASSPEQYTEAFF TGTGCCAGCTCACCAGAACAGTACACTGAAGCTTTCTTT
TRBJ2-3 NA TRBV3-1/TRBV3-2 TRBD1 CASSLRQGATDTQYF TGTGCCAGCAGCCTTAGACAGGGGGCGACAGATACGCAGTATTTT
TRBJ2-7 NA TRBV28 NA CASSLRASESYEQYF TGTGCCAGCAGTTTGAGGGCCAGCGAATCCTACGAGCAGTACTTC
TRBJ1-1 NA TRBV9 NA CASSPHGNTEAFF TGTGCCAGCAGCCCTCACGGGAACACTGAAGCTTTCTTT
TRBJ1-4 NA TRBV28 NA CASSSHGLNNEKLFF TGTGCCAGCAGTTCCCACGGACTAAATAATGAAAAACTGTTTTTT
TRBJ2-2 NA TRBV7-2 NA CASSLGLVNTGELFF TGTGCCAGCAGCTTGGGACTCGTTAACACCGGGGAGCTGTTTTTT
TRBJ2-1 NA TRBV7-3 TRBD2 CASSLTALAGGHNEQFF TGTGCCAGCAGCTTAACGGCACTAGCGGGAGGCCACAATGAGCAGTTCTTC
TRBJ2-3 NA TRBV3-1/TRBV3-2 TRBD1 CASSQSGQLTDTQYF TGTGCCAGCAGCCAGTCGGGACAGCTCACAGATACGCAGTATTTT
TRBJ1-5 few TRBV21-1 NA CASSKAAGGSNQPQHF TGTGCCAGCAGCAAAGCGGCGGGTGGGAGCAATCAGCCCCAGCATTTT
TRBJ2-7 NA TRBV5-8 NA CASSSTTRTYEQYF TGTGCCAGCAGCTCGACAACACGGACCTACGAGCAGTACTTC
TRBJ2-7 NA TRBV24-1 TRBD1 CATSDSETGVYEQYF TGTGCCACCAGTGATTCCGAGACAGGGGTTTACGAGCAGTACTTC
TRBJ2-5 NA TRBV7-9 TRBD2 CASSFGLAGVLKTQYF TGTGCCAGCAGCTTCGGGCTAGCGGGGGTCTTAAAGACCCAGTACTTC
TRBJ2-3 NA TRBV11-2 NA CASSLQSTDTQYF TGTGCCAGCAGCTTACAGAGCACAGATACGCAGTATTTT
TRBJ2-2 NA TRBV7-2 NA CASSPGTPGELFF TGTGCCAGCAGCCCAGGGACACCCGGGGAGCTGTTTTTT
TRBJ1-2 NA TRBV5-1 NA CASSLDGLGGRGYTF TGCGCCAGCAGCTTGGATGGGCTCGGGGGTCGCGGCTACACCTTC
TRBJ2-1 NA TRBV7-9 NA CATSTSWNEQFF TGTGCCACCTCGACTAGTTGGAATGAGCAGTTCTTC
TRBJ1-4 NA TRBV5-1 NA CASSYQGGVGEKLFF TGCGCCAGCAGCTACCAAGGGGGTGTCGGTGAAAAACTGTTTTTT
TRBJ2-7 once TRBV24-1 TRBD1 CATSDTGTGSSEQYF TGTGCCACCAGTGATACCGGGACAGGAAGCTCCGAGCAGTACTTC
TRBJ2-2 NA TRBV11-3 TRBD2 CASSLGGQRGNTGELFF TGTGCCAGCAGCTTAGGTGGCCAGCGGGGAAACACCGGGGAGCTGTTTTTT
TRBJ2-1 NA TRBV3-1/TRBV3-2 TRBD2 CASSPRLAGSGEQFF TGTGCCAGCAGCCCGCGACTAGCGGGATCTGGTGAGCAGTTCTTC